This T cell receptor beta chain was profiled in a study of T-cell reconstitution after alpha-beta-depleted transplantation in children. Study-wide results and caveats: Hyperexpanded clones declined; after one year, newly produced T cells mostly supplied diversity. After transplant, at about two months, alpha-beta T cells were reportedly derived from several hundred expanded graft clones. Some patients showed high day-60 TCRbeta diversity, which derived from surviving recipient T cells and thymic progenitors.

Unique molecular identifiers were used in preparing the TCRbeta library. TCRdb passed the PCR reads through MiXCR, listing each CDR3 protein once. Of about 300,000 distinct CDR3 sequences listed, less than 9.5% are singletons. The sample holds a few counts of this clonotype. The antigen is unknown. V shed 6 bases and J 3 bases; nucleotides not matched to a gene: 11. The CDR3 is 15 amino acids. Germline values: CDR1 MNHEY, CDR2 SVGAGI. This sequence originates from a female patient aged 2 to 10 who had a stem cell transplant for Fanconi anemia, so the T cells may come from the graft donor. V gene TRBV6-5 combines with J gene TRBJ2-7; 7 positions match TRBD1. This specimen consisted of peripheral blood, obtained 360 days after TCRalphabeta/CD19-depleted stem cell transplant. CDR3 in amino acids: CASSPQTGWHYEQYF. CDR3 nucleotides: TGTGCCAGCAGCCCCCAGACAGGGTGGCACTACGAGCAGTACTTC.